These T cell receptor beta chains were read from a single sample in a study of blood T cell repertoires in COVID-19. This table comes from immunoSEQ multiplex PCR, and its TCRdb copy is limited to in-frame clones, with some not included. The repertoire holds fewer than 250,000 clones, 84% seen once, with 10% to 13% in the top ten. The sample taken for sequencing was peripheral blood. Receptor source: a woman of 80 years or more with COVID-19, enrolled during active disease. Both conserved end residues are part of each CDR3. The order of the fields is V gene, CDR3 protein.

TRBV10-3 | CAIKGGDNSPLHF
TRBV28 | CASRSGGEKLFF
TRBV6-1 | CASSESTGPTDTQYF
TRBV25-1 | CASSGSGGLPNEQFF
TRBV2 | CASMGQGGNQPQHF
TRBV18 | CASSPLQTGELFF
TRBV19 | CASSMAVTADTQYF
TRBV10-3 | CAISQGVNTEAFF
TRBV18 | CASSRQGLNTGELFF
TRBV4-2 | CASSQLEGSGGGYTF